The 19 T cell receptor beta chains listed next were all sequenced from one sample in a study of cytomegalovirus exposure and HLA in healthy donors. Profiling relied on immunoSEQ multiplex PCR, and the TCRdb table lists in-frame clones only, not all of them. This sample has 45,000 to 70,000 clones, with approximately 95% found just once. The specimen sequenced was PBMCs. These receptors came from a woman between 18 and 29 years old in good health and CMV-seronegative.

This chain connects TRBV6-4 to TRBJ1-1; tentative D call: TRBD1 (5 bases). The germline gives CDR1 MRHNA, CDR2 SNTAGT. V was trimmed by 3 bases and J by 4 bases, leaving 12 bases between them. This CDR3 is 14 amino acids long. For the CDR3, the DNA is TGTGCCAGCAGTGAGACGGGGGTGAGCACTGAAGCTTTCTTT. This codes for CASSETGVSTEAFF.

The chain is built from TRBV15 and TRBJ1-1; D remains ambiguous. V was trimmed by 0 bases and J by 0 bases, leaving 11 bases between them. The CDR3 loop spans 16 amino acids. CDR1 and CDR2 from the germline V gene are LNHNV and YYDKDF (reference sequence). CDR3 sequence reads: CATSRDSGSMNTEAFF. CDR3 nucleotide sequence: TGTGCCACCAGCAGAGATTCGGGATCCATGAACACTGAAGCTTTCTTT. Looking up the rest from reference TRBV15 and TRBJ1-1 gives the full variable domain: DAMVIQNPRYQVTQFGKPVTLSCSQTLNHNVMYWYQQKSSQAPKLLFHYYDKDFNNEADTPDNFQSRRPNTSFCFLDIRSPGLGDTAMYLCATSRDSGSMNTEAFFGQGTRLTVV.

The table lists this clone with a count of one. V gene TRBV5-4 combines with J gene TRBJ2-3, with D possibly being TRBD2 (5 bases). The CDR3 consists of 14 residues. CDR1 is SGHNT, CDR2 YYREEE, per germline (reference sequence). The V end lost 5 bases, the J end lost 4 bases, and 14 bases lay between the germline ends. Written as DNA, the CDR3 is TGTGCCAGCAGTTCCGAGCGGTCCGCAGATACGCAGTATTTT. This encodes CASSSERSADTQYF.

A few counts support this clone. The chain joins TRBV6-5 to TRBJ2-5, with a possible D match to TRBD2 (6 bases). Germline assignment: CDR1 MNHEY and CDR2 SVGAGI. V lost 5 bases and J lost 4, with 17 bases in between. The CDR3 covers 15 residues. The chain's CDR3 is CASSVSLGGSETQYF. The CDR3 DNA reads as TGTGCCAGCAGTGTTTCTTTGGGGGGATCAGAGACCCAGTACTTC.

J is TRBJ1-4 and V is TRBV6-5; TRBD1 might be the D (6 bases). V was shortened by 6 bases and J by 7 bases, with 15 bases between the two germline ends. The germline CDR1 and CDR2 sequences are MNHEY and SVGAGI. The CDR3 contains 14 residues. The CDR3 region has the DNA TGTGCCAGCAGCCGTTGGGGGCTTACTGAAAAACTGTTTTTT. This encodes CASSRWGLTEKLFF.

CDR3 in DNA: TGTGCCAGCAGCCCCCCAGGACAGGGGCGATTGAATGAGCAGTTCTTC. Translation gives CASSPPGQGRLNEQFF. The chain carries TRBV7-9 and TRBJ2-1, with 9 nucleotides matching TRBD1. This CDR3 spans 16 amino acids. The trim removed 5 bases at V and 7 bases at J, leaving 12 bases unmatched. Germline V gene lookup returns CDR1 SEHNR and CDR2 FQNEAQ (reference sequence).

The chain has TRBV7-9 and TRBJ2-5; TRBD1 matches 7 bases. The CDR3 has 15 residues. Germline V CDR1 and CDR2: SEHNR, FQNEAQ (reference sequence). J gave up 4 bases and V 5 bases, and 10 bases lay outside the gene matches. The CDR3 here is CASSPRQGVRETQYF. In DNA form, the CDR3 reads TGTGCCAGCAGCCCGCGACAGGGCGTACGAGAGACCCAGTACTTC.

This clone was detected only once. The CDR3 is CASSVVSGNPNTQYF. CDR3 nucleotides: TGTGCCAGCAGCGTAGTCAGCGGGAATCCCAATACGCAGTATTTT. This chain connects TRBV9 to TRBJ2-3; TRBD2 matches 7 bases. Looked up from germline, CDR1 is SGDLS and CDR2 is YYNGEE. J gave up 7 bases and V 0 bases, and 8 bases lay outside the gene matches. The CDR3 length is 15 residues.

The CDR3 DNA reads as TGCGCCAGCAGCCAAGGACTAGCGGGAACCCCTTCTATCAATGAGCAGTTCTTC. Translated: CASSQGLAGTPSINEQFF. The chain joins TRBV4-3 to TRBJ2-1; 11 positions agree with TRBD2. V lost 1 base and J lost 6; bases outside the gene matches: 11. The CDR3 has 18 residues. The germline gives CDR1 LGHNA, CDR2 YSLEER.

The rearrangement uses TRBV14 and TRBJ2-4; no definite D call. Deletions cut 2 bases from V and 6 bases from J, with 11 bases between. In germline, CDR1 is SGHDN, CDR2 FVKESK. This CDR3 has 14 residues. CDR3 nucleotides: TGTGCCAGCAGCCAAACCGCTTCGAGAAACATTCAGTACTTC. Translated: CASSQTASRNIQYF.

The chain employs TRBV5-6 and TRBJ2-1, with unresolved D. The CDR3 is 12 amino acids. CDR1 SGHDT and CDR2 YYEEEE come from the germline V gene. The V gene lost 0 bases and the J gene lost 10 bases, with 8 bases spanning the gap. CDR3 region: CASSLAPIEQFF. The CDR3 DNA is TGTGCCAGCAGCTTGGCTCCTATCGAGCAGTTCTTC.

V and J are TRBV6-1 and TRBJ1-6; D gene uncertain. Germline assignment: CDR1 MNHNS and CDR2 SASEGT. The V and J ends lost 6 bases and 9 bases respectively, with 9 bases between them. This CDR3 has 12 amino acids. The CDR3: CASSARFSPLHF. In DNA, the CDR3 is TGTGCCAGCAGCGCCAGGTTTTCACCCCTCCACTTT.

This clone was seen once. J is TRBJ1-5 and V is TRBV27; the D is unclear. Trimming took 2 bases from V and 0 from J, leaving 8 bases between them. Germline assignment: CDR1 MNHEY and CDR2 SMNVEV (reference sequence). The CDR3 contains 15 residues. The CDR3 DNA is TGTGCCAGCAGTTTAGTCGGTTATAGCAATCAGCCCCAGCATTTT. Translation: CASSLVGYSNQPQHF.

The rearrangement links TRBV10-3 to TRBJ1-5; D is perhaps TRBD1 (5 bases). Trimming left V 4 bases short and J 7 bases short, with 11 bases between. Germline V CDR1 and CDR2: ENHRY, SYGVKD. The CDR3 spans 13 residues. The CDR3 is CAISVRDSQPQHF. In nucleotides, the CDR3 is TGTGCCATCAGTGTAAGGGACTCACAGCCCCAGCATTTT.

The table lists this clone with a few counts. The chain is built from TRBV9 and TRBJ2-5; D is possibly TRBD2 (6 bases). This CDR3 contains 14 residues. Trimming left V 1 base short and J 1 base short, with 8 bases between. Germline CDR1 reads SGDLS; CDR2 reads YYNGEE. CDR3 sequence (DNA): TGTGCCAGCAGCGTACGCGGGACCCAAGAGACCCAGTACTTC. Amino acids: CASSVRGTQETQYF.

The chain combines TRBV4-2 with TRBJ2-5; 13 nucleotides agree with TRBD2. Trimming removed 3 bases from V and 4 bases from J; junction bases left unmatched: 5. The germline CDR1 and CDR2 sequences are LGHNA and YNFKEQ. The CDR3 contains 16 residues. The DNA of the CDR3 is TGTGCCAGCAGCCAGGGGACTAGCGGGGAGGTAGAGACCCAGTACTTC. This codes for CASSQGTSGEVETQYF.

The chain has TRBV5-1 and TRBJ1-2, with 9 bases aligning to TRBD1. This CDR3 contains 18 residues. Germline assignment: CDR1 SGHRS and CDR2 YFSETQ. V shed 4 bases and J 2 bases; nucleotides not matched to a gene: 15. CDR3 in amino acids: CASSLDIGTGSRNYGYTF. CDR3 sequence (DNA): TGCGCCAGCAGCCTCGATATCGGGACAGGGAGTAGAAACTATGGCTACACCTTC.

Here the CDR3 DNA reads TGTGCCAGCATCCTCCAGGGACTAGCGGGAGGGTACTACAATGAGCAGTTCTTC. Translation gives CASILQGLAGGYYNEQFF. The V gene is TRBV11-2, the J gene TRBJ2-1; 16 bases agree with TRBD2. V lost 7 bases to trimming and J lost 3 bases; unmatched junction nucleotides: 9. The CDR3 has 18 amino acids. Per the germline V gene, CDR1 is SGHAT and CDR2 is FQNNGV.

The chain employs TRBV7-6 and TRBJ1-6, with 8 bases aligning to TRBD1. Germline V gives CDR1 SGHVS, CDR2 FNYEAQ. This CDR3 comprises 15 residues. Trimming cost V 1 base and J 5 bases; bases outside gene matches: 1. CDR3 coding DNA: TGTGCCAGCAGCTTAGGGACAGGGAATAATTCACCCCTCCACTTT. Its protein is CASSLGTGNNSPLHF.